The 6 T cell receptor beta chains listed next were all sequenced from one sample in a study of a mutant IDH1 vaccine in newly diagnosed glioma. These receptors have no identified antigens. The table came from immunoSEQ multiplex PCR; TCRdb's copy has only in-frame clones and leaves some out. The table lists around 40,000 clones, around 78% of them singletons. As for time point: week 23, last vaccination. In every dose of vaccine, 300 ug of mutant IDH1 20-mer peptide was given alongside topical imiquimod. The input for sequencing was PBMCs, taken from a glioma patient whose treatment included an IDH1 peptide vaccine. All receptors come from a woman between 35 and 50 years old with glioma. Some clones in this sample may be carry-over from other donors' samples.

This clone was seen more than once but under ten times. V and J are TRBV5-1 and TRBJ1-2; 10 bases match TRBD1. This CDR3 is built from 14 residues. Germline lookup yields CDR1 SGHRS and CDR2 YFSETQ. The V gene end was trimmed by 4 bases and the J gene end by 8 bases; junction bases not matched to a gene: 8. The CDR3 spells CASSEGTGEEGYTF. The CDR3 bases are TGCGCCAGCAGCGAGGGGACAGGGGAGGAAGGCTACACCTTC. Complete variable domain (other parts from reference TRBV5-1 and TRBJ1-2): KAGVTQTPRYLIKTRGQQVTLSCSPISGHRSVSWYQQTPGQGLQFLFEYFSETQRNKGNFPGRFSGRQFSNSRSEMNVSTLELGDSALYLCASSEGTGEEGYTFGSGTRLTVV.

The genes are TRBV5-5 and TRBJ1-1; D call uncertain. This CDR3 has 15 amino acids. Trimming left V 0 bases short and J 0 bases short, with 9 bases between. Per germline, CDR1 SGHKS and CDR2 YYEKEE (reference sequence). The CDR3 sequence: CASSLVGRMNTEAFF. DNA for the CDR3: TGTGCCAGCAGCTTGGTCGGGCGGATGAACACTGAAGCTTTCTTT.

The chain uses TRBV5-1 and TRBJ2-2, with a weak D call TRBD1 (5 bases). This CDR3 has 13 residues. Trimming cost V 4 bases and J 5 bases, with 9 bases left between them. Germline V gives CDR1 SGHRS, CDR2 YFSETQ. The CDR3 loop reads CASSPRDTGELFF. The CDR3 DNA reads TGCGCCAGCAGCCCCAGGGATACCGGGGAGCTGTTTTTT.

The V call is TRBV7-9, the J call TRBJ2-7; D gene uncertain. The V end was cut by 0 bases, the J end by 2 bases, with 17 bases between. This CDR3 spans 17 amino acids. Germline V gives CDR1 SEHNR, CDR2 FQNEAQ (reference sequence). The CDR3: CASSLAIRATATYEQYF. The CDR3 DNA reads TGTGCCAGCAGCTTAGCGATAAGGGCTACTGCCACCTACGAGCAGTACTTC.

Here the CDR3 reads CASSRGPDTQYF. The CDR3 DNA reads TGCGCCAGCAGCCGAGGCCCAGATACGCAGTATTTT. V usage is TRBV5-1 and J usage is TRBJ2-3, with D unclear. CDR1 and CDR2 (germline): SGHRS, YFSETQ. Trimming took 4 bases from V and 4 from J, leaving 7 bases between them. CDR3 length equals 12 residues. The whole variable domain, remainder taken from reference TRBV5-1 and TRBJ2-3, is KAGVTQTPRYLIKTRGQQVTLSCSPISGHRSVSWYQQTPGQGLQFLFEYFSETQRNKGNFPGRFSGRQFSNSRSEMNVSTLELGDSALYLCASSRGPDTQYFGPGTRLTVL.

The V and J genes are TRBV4-1 and TRBJ2-2; D is ambiguous. Per germline, CDR1 MGHRA and CDR2 YSYEKL. CDR3 size: 16 residues. Trimming stripped 0 bases from V and 6 bases from J, with 14 bases between. Here the CDR3 reads CASSQEDPRRAGELFF. In DNA, the CDR3 is TGCGCCAGCAGCCAAGAGGACCCGAGGAGAGCCGGGGAGCTGTTTTTT.